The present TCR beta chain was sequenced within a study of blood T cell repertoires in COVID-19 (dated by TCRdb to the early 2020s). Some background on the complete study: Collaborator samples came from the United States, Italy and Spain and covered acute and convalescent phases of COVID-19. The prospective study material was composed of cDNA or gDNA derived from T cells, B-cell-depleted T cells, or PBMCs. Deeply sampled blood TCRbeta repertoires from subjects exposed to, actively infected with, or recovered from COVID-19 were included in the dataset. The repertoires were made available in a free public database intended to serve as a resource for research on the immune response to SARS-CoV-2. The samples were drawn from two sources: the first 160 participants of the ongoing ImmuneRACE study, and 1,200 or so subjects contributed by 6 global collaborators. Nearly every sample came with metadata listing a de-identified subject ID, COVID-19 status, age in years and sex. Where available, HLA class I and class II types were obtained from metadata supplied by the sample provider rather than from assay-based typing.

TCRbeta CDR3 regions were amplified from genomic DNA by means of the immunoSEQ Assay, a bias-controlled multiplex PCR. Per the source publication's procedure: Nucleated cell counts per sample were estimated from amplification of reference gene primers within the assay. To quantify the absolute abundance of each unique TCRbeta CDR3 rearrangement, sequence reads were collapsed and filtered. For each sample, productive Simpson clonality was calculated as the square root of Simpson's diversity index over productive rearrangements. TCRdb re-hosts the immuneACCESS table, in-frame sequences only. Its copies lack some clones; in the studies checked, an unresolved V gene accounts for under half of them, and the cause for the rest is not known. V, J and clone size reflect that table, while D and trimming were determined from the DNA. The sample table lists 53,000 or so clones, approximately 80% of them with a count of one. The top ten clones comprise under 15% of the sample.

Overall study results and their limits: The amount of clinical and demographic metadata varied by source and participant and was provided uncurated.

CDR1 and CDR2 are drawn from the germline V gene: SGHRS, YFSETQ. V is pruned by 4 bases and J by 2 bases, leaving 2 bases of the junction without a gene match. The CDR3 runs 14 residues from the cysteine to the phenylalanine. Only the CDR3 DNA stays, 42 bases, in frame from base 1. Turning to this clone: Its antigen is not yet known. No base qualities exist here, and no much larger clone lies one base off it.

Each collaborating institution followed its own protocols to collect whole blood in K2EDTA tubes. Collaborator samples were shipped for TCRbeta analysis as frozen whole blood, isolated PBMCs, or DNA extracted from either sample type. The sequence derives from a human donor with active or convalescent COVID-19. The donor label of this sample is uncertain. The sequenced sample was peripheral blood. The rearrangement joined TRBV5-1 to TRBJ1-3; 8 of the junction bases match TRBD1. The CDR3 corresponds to CASSVTGAGNTIYF. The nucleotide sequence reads TGCGCCAGCAGCGTGACAGGGGCTGGAAACACCATATATTTT. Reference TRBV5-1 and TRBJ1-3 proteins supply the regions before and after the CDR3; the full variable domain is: KAGVTQTPRYLIKTRGQQVTLSCSPISGHRSVSWYQQTPGQGLQFLFEYFSETQRNKGNFPGRFSGRQFSNSRSEMNVSTLELGDSALYLCASSVTGAGNTIYFGEGSWLTVV.